One T cell receptor beta chain is described in this entry. The target of this receptor is not known. Base qualities were left out, and no much larger clone turns up one base away. TCRbeta CDR3 regions were amplified from genomic DNA using the immunoSEQ Assay, a bias-controlled multiplex PCR. Per the authors' processing: Nucleated cell counts per sample were estimated from amplification of reference gene primers within the assay. To quantify the absolute abundance of each unique TCRbeta CDR3 rearrangement, sequence reads were collapsed and filtered. For each sample, productive Simpson clonality was calculated as the square root of Simpson's diversity index across productive rearrangements. TCRdb limited this immuneACCESS table to in-frame rearrangements with V and J called. A share of clones is missing; checked studies link under half to unresolved V genes, and the rest is unexplained. From that table come the V and J calls and clone size; the DNA was used to work out D and trimming. Across this sample there are under 300,000 clones, with 75% to 90% seen only once. The top ten hold over 3.5% of the sample.

The data stem from a study of blood T cell repertoires in COVID-19 (dated by TCRdb to about 2020). Concerning the study at large: Samples from collaborators originated in the United States, Italy and Spain and spanned both the acute and convalescent phases of COVID-19. Where available, HLA class I and class II types were obtained from metadata supplied by the sample provider rather than from assay-based typing. The material from the prospective study consisted of cDNA or gDNA derived from T cells, B-cell-depleted T cells, or PBMCs. Samples came from the ongoing ImmuneRACE study (first 160 participants) plus 1,254 subjects from 6 global collaborators. Deeply sampled blood TCRbeta repertoires from subjects exposed to, actively infected with, or recovered from COVID-19 were included in the dataset. Sample metadata almost always included a de-identified subject ID, COVID-19 status, age in years and sex. The repertoires were made available in a free public database intended to serve as a resource for research on the immune response to SARS-CoV-2.

Study-level results and caveats: How much clinical and demographic metadata was included differed by source and by participant, and the metadata was provided uncurated.

Each collaborating institution followed its own protocols to collect whole blood in K2EDTA tubes. For TCRbeta analysis, collaborators shipped samples in one of three forms: frozen whole blood, isolated PBMCs, or DNA extracted from either of those sample types. CDR1 LGHNA and CDR2 YNFKEQ were looked up in the germline V gene. The trim is 3 bases for V and 0 bases for J, with a gap of 17 bases between the germline ends. The CDR3 covers 17 residues, taking in both the cysteine and the phenylalanine. The entry retains the CDR3 DNA only, 51 bases that are in frame from base 1. This sequence uses TRBV4-2 and TRBJ1-2, with TRBD1 as a weak D call on 5 bases. Sequencing used peripheral blood. The TCR sequence derives from a woman aged 40-49 years with acute or convalescent COVID-19. In nucleotides, the sequence is TGTGCCAGCAGCCAGGAGGGCGGGGGGAGCCCTAACTATGGCTACACCTTC. This gives the protein CASSQEGGGSPNYGYTF.